Following are 3 T cell receptor beta chains from one sample sequenced in a study of synovial regulatory T cells in juvenile arthritis. Libraries were prepared by immunoSEQ multiplex PCR; TCRdb keeps only in-frame clonotypes and omits some of them. The sample table includes roughly 9,600 clones. These TCRs' antigens remain unknown. Study-level findings and limits: Compared with other blood Treg cells, inflammation-associated Treg cells had reduced TCR diversity.

Specimen: Treg cells from blood. Subset: HLA-DR+ inflammation-associated blood Treg cells. These TCRs come from a donor aged 2-35 years with juvenile idiopathic arthritis.

The gene calls are TRBV6-5 and TRBJ1-1. Germline loops: CDR1 MNHEY, CDR2 SVGAGI. The CDR3 sequence is 11 residues long. No DNA sequence was recorded. CDR3: CASSYKGRAFF.

The J gene is TRBJ2-2, the V gene TRBV7-3; the TRBD2 assignment by TCRdb is unverifiable without DNA. Germline loops: CDR1 SGHTA, CDR2 FQGTGA. The CDR3 is made up of 16 amino acids. The DNA is not on file. This CDR3 reads CASSLAGGTWPGELFF.

The genes are TRBV30 and TRBJ1-1; TCRdb proposes TRBD1, but this gene call is untestable without DNA. CDR3 length: 15 residues. The DNA sequence is not available. Germline values: CDR1 GTSNPN, CDR2 SVGIG (reference sequence). The chain's CDR3 is CAWGLAFGLNTEAFF.